This T cell receptor beta chain was sequenced during a study of long-term antiretroviral therapy in people with HIV. Study-wide points: Clonotypes expanded prior to ART showed repertoire dominance at all sampled time points. Collection of the blood, which took place between 2004 and 2017, possibly occurred under older ART regimens.

Germline V gives CDR1 SGHTA, CDR2 FQGNSA. The CDR3 runs to 15 residues. With 5 bases clipped from V and 2 bases from J, the junction kept 6 bases outside the gene matches. Concerning this clone itself: The target antigen is unknown.

Samples were assayed with immunoSEQ v3.0 at survey level. Assay used: immunoSEQ multiplex PCR; TCRdb lists only in-frame clones, some missing. The sample lists about 50,000 clones, 80% to 90% occurring once. The receptor comes from a woman aged 18 to 35 with HIV. The J gene is TRBJ2-3, the V gene TRBV7-2; TRBD2 matches 8 bases. The specimen was unsorted PBMCs, collected 0.8 years after starting antiretroviral therapy. The CDR3 DNA reads as TGTGCCAGCAGCGTCGCGGGAGGCTCCACAGATACGCAGTATTTT. Its protein is CASSVAGGSTDTQYF.